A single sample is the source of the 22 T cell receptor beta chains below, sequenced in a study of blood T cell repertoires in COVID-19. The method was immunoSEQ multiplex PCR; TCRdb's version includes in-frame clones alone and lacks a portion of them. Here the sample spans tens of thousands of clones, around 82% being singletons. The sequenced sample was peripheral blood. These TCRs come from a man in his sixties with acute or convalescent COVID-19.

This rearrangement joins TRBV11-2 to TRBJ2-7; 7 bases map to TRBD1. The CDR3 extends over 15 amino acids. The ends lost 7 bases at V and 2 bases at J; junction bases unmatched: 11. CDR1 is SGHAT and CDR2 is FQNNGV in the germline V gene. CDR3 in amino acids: CASTNRPGTAYEQYF. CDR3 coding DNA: TGTGCCAGCACCAACAGGCCGGGGACAGCCTACGAGCAGTACTTC.

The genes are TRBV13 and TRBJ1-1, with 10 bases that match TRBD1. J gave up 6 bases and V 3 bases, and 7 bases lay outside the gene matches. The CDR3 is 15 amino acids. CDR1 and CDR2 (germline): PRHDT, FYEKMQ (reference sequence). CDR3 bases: TGTGCCAGCAGCTTGGTGGACAGGGGGAGGGCTGAAGCTTTCTTT. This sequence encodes CASSLVDRGRAEAFF.

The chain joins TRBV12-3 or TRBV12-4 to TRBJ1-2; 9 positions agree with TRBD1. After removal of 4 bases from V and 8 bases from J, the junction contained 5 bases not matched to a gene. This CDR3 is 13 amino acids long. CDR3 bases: TGTGCCAGCAGTTACACAGGGGGCGGCGGCTACACCTTC. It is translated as CASSYTGGGGYTF.

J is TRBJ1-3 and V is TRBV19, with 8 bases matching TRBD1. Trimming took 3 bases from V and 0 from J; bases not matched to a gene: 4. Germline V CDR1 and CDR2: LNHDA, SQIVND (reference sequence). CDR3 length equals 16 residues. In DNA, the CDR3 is TGTGCCAGTAGTATTAGGACAGGGCGCTCTGGAAACACCATATATTTT. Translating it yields CASSIRTGRSGNTIYF.

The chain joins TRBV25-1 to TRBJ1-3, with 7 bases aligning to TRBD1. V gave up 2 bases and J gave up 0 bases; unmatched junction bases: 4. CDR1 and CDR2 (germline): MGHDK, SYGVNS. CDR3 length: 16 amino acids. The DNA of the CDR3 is TGTGCCAGCAGTGAAAGGGGACAGTTCTCTGGAAACACCATATATTTT. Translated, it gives CASSERGQFSGNTIYF.

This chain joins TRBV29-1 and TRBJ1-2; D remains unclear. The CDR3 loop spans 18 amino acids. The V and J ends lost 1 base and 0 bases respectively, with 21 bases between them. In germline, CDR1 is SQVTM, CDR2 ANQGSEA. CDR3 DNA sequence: TGCAGCGTTGAAGGTCGCGGGAGAAACAATATAGCTAACTATGGCTACACCTTC. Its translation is CSVEGRGRNNIANYGYTF.

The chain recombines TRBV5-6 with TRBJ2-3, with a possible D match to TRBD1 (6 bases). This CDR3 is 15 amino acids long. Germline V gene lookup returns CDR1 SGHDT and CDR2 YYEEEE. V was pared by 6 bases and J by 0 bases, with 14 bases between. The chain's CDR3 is CASTMGQFSTDTQYF. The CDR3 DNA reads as TGTGCCAGCACCATGGGACAATTTAGCACAGATACGCAGTATTTT.

CDR3 sequence (DNA): TGTGCCAGCAGCTTGGTGTCAGGGGTTAATCAGCCCCAGCATTTT. Translated, it gives CASSLVSGVNQPQHF. This chain joins TRBV5-5 and TRBJ1-5; D is possibly TRBD1 (6 bases). CDR1 and CDR2 from the germline V gene are SGHKS and YYEKEE (reference sequence). The CDR3 consists of 15 residues. Trimming took 0 bases from V and 4 from J, leaving 11 bases between them.

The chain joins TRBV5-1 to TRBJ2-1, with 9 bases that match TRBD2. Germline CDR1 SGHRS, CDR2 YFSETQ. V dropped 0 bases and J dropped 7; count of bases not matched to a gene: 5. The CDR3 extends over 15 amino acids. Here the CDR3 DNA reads TGCGCCAGCAGCTTGGCGGATAGCGGGGGAAATGAGCAGTTCTTC. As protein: CASSLADSGGNEQFF.

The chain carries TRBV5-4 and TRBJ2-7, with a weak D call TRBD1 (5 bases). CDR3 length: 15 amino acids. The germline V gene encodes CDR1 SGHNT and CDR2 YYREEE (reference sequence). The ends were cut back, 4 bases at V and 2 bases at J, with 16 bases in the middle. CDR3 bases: TGTGCCAGCAGCACATCCCTGGACACACCCTACGAGCAGTACTTC. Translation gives CASSTSLDTPYEQYF.

The CDR3 DNA follows: TGTGCCAGCAGCTTGGAAGGGAGGGGGTTAATCTATGGCTACACCTTC. Translated: CASSLEGRGLIYGYTF. The rearrangement uses TRBV5-4 and TRBJ1-2; a possible D gene is TRBD1 (6 bases). This CDR3 is built from 16 residues. Per the germline V gene, CDR1 is SGHNT and CDR2 is YYREEE (reference sequence). V lost 0 bases to trimming and J lost 4 bases, with 16 bases between them. The full variable domain, completed using reference TRBV5-4 and TRBJ1-2, is ETGVTQSPTHLIKTRGQQVTLRCSSQSGHNTVSWYQQALGQGPQFIFQYYREEENGRGNFPPRFSGLQFPNYSSELNVNALELDDSALYLCASSLEGRGLIYGYTFGSGTRLTVV.

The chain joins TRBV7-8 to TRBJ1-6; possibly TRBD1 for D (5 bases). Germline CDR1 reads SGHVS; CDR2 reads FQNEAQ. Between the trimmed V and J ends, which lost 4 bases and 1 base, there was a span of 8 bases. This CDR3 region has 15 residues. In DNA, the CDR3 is TGTGCCAGCAGCTCCAGGGAATCCTATAATTCACCCCTCCACTTT. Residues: CASSSRESYNSPLHF.

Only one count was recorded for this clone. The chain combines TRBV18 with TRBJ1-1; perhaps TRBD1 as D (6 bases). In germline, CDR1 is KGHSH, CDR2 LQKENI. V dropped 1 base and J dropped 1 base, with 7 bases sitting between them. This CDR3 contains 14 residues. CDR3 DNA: TGTGCCAGCTCACCACTGGACAGGAACACTGAAGCTTTCTTT. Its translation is CASSPLDRNTEAFF.

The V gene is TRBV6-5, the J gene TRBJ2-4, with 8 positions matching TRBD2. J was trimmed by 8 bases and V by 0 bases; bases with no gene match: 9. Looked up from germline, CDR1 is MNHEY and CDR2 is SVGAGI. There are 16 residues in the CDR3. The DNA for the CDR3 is TGTGCCAGCAGTTACTCGACCCGGGGGGGAGGTGACATTCAGTACTTC. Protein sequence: CASSYSTRGGGDIQYF.

This chain's CDR3 is CASSYSGGDAGGELFF. CDR3 nucleotide sequence: TGTGCCAGCAGTTACTCCGGCGGGGACGCGGGCGGGGAGCTGTTTTTT. This chain joins TRBV6-5 and TRBJ2-2; possible D gene TRBD2, 6 bases. V lost 0 bases, J lost 7 bases, and 15 bases lay in between. The CDR3 has 16 residues. Germline loops: CDR1 MNHEY, CDR2 SVGAGI.

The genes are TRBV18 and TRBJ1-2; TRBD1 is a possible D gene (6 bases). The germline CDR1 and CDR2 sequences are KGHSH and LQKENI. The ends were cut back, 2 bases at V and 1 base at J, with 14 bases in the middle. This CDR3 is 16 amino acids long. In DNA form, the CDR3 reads TGTGCCAGCTCACCAATCGGGGGGGCCGATAACTATGGCTACACCTTC. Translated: CASSPIGGADNYGYTF.

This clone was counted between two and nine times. The CDR3 DNA is TGTGCCAGCAGACCTCTGCAGGGGGCCACTGAAGCTTTCTTT. Its translation is CASRPLQGATEAFF. The chain combines TRBV6-5 with TRBJ1-1; 8 bases fit TRBD1. CDR1 and CDR2 from the germline V gene are MNHEY and SVGAGI. Trimming cost V 6 bases and J 4 bases; bases outside gene matches: 7. The CDR3 is made up of 14 amino acids.

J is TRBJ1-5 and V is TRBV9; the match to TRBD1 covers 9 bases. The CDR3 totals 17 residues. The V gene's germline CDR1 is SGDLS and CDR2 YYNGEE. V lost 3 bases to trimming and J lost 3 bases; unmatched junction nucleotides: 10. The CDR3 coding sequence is TGTGCCAGCAGCGGCGCCCCGGGACAGGGTACCAATCAGCCCCAGCATTTT. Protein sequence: CASSGAPGQGTNQPQHF.

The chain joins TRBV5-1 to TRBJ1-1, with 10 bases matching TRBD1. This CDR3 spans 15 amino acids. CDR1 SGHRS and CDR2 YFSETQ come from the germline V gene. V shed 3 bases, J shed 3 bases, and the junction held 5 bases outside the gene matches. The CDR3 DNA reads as TGCGCCAGCAGCTCGGGACAGGGGCTGGACACTGAAGCTTTCTTT. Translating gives CASSSGQGLDTEAFF.

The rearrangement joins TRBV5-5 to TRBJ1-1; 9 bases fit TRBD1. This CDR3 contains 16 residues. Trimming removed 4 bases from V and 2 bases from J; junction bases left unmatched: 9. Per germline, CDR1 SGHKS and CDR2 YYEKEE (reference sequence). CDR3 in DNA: TGTGCCAGCAGCGCTACCGGGACAGGGTATAACACTGAAGCTTTCTTT. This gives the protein CASSATGTGYNTEAFF. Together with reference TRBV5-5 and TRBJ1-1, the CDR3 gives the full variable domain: DAGVTQSPTHLIKTRGQQVTLRCSPISGHKSVSWYQQVLGQGPQFIFQYYEKEERGRGNFPDRFSARQFPNYSSELNVNALLLGDSALYLCASSATGTGYNTEAFFGQGTRLTVV.

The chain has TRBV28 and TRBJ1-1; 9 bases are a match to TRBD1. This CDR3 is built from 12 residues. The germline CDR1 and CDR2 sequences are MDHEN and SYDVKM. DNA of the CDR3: TGTGCTTCGACAGGGGGACACACTGAAGCTTTCTTT. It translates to CASTGGHTEAFF.

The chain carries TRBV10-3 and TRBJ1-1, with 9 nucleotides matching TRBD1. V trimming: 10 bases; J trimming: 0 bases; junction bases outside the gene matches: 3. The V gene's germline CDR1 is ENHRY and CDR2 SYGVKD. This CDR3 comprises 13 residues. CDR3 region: CATGQGMNTEAFF. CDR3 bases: TGTGCCACCGGACAGGGGATGAACACTGAAGCTTTCTTT.